Below are 25 T cell receptor beta chains sequenced from a single sample in a study of T cell responses to AZD1222 COVID-19 vaccine. Sequencing was performed with immunoSEQ multiplex PCR; in TCRdb, only in-frame clones are kept and a portion is missing. The sample lists approximately 140,000 clones, 70% to 90% occurring once. Specimen: peripheral blood, collected on day 0 of AZD1222 vaccination. These receptors all stem from an adult in good health.

The chain joins TRBV28 to TRBJ1-1; D remains ambiguous. This CDR3 is 14 amino acids long. CDR1 MDHEN and CDR2 SYDVKM come from the germline V gene. V was cut by 5 bases and J by 1 base, with 11 bases left in between. This chain's CDR3 is CASSPPQSNTEAFF. CDR3 nucleotide sequence: TGTGCCAGCAGTCCCCCGCAGTCGAACACTGAAGCTTTCTTT.

About this clone itself: An end of the junction differs from the germline gene, which may be a read error. The chain has TRBV10-3 and TRBJ1-6, with a tentative D call TRBD1 (6 bases). The CDR3 contains 11 residues. Germline V gene sequence: CDR1 ENHRY, CDR2 SYGVKD. The CDR3 nucleotides are TGTGCCACCGCCGAAGGGGGGGGTCTAAACTTT. Translated: CATAEGGGLNF.

V and J are TRBV7-2 and TRBJ1-4; D unresolved. CDR3 length: 15 residues. Looked up from germline, CDR1 is SGHTA and CDR2 is FQGNSA. V was shortened by 3 bases and J by 7 bases, with 15 bases between the two germline ends. The DNA for the CDR3 is TGTGCCAGCAGCTTTGGCGGGAGCGCGGGTGAAAAACTGTTTTTT. Protein sequence: CASSFGGSAGEKLFF.

The V call is TRBV27, the J call TRBJ2-7, with D tentatively TRBD1 (6 bases). V was clipped by 1 base and J by 4 bases, with 11 bases between them. This CDR3 has 14 amino acids. Germline assignment: CDR1 MNHEY and CDR2 SMNVEV (reference sequence). CDR3 loop: CASSLWQGSYEQYF. DNA for the CDR3: TGTGCCAGCAGTTTATGGCAGGGGAGTTACGAGCAGTACTTC.

The CDR3 nucleotides read TGCGCCAGCAGCACTCCCCAGGGGGCTGGGGCCAACGTCCTGACTTTC. Translated, it gives CASSTPQGAGANVLTF. The rearrangement uses TRBV5-1 and TRBJ2-6, with TRBD1 matching 7 bases. Germline V gene sequence: CDR1 SGHRS, CDR2 YFSETQ. The CDR3 loop spans 16 amino acids. The ends lost 4 bases at V and 2 bases at J; junction bases unmatched: 6.

This chain joins TRBV18 and TRBJ2-7; 9 nucleotides align to TRBD2. The CDR3 contains 15 residues. Germline lookup yields CDR1 KGHSH and CDR2 LQKENI. With 6 bases clipped from V and 0 bases from J, the junction kept 6 bases outside the gene matches. The CDR3 here is CASSPPSGASYEQYF. CDR3 sequence (DNA): TGTGCCAGCTCGCCTCCTAGCGGGGCCTCCTACGAGCAGTACTTC.

J is TRBJ1-1 and V is TRBV19, with D perhaps TRBD1 (5 bases). This CDR3 region has 14 residues. V lost 3 bases and J 4 bases, leaving 12 bases between the germline ends. From germline, CDR1 is LNHDA and CDR2 SQIVND (reference sequence). The CDR3 nucleotides are TGTGCCAGTAGTATTAGGGGAGGGACCACTGAAGCTTTCTTT. Amino acids: CASSIRGGTTEAFF.

The rearrangement joins TRBV4-1 to TRBJ1-1; D gene uncertain. Germline-derived CDR1 and CDR2 are MGHRA and YSYEKL. This CDR3 contains 15 residues. V was cut by 5 bases and J by 1 base, with 14 bases left in between. The CDR3 bases are TGCGCCAGCAGCGAAGCCAGGTTATCGAACACTGAAGCTTTCTTT. Its translation is CASSEARLSNTEAFF.

This clone has more than one count but fewer than ten. This chain links TRBV18 with TRBJ2-7, with a weak D call TRBD2 (5 bases). CDR1 and CDR2 from the germline V gene are KGHSH and LQKENI. This CDR3 is 15 amino acids long. The ends were cut back, 3 bases at V and 1 base at J, with 13 bases in the middle. The CDR3 region is CASSPREEGSYEQYF. The CDR3 DNA is TGTGCCAGCTCACCCCGGGAAGAGGGATCCTACGAGCAGTACTTC.

The rearrangement joins TRBV14 to TRBJ2-7; TRBD2 is a possible D gene (5 bases). V was pared by 6 bases and J by 7 bases, with 19 bases between. This CDR3 region has 14 residues. Germline assignment: CDR1 SGHDN and CDR2 FVKESK. The CDR3 nucleotides read TGTGCCAGCAGTCCTCGGGGAGTTCTACGAGAGCAGTACTTC. It is translated as CASSPRGVLREQYF.

The chain links TRBV14 to TRBJ2-5; 7 bases are shared with TRBD2. The CDR3 spans 20 residues. CDR1 and CDR2 from the germline V gene are SGHDN and FVKESK. Germline trimming cut 2 bases from V and 5 bases from J; bases unmatched to any gene: 23. CDR3 in DNA: TGTGCCAGCAGCCAATTATCTCCCCCCACGTGGACTAGTAGCGAGGAGACCCAGTACTTC. Its protein product is CASSQLSPPTWTSSEETQYF.

CDR3 sequence reads: CASSPLMGQGVTEAFF. DNA for the CDR3: TGTGCCAGCAGCCCACTAATGGGACAGGGGGTCACTGAAGCTTTCTTT. This chain links TRBV14 with TRBJ1-1, with TRBD1 matching over 11 bases. The CDR3 totals 16 residues. V lost 4 bases, J lost 4 bases, and 8 bases stayed unmatched. Germline CDR1 and CDR2: SGHDN and FVKESK.

The chain recombines TRBV7-7 with TRBJ1-2, with unresolved D. The V and J ends lost 5 bases and 4 bases respectively, with 11 bases between them. This CDR3 spans 13 amino acids. The germline V gene encodes CDR1 SSHAT and CDR2 FNYEAQ (reference sequence). The CDR3 DNA follows: TGTGCCAGCAGCCCCATCGTAGGCTATGGCTACACCTTC. It encodes CASSPIVGYGYTF.

This chain connects TRBV19 to TRBJ1-1; the D gene is possibly TRBD1 (5 bases). Trimming removed 4 bases at V and 0 bases at J, with 12 bases between. Germline CDR1 is LNHDA and CDR2 is SQIVND (reference sequence). The CDR3 is 15 residues long. Written as DNA, the CDR3 is TGTGCCAGTAGTACCAGGGCCCTTTTGAACACTGAAGCTTTCTTT. Translation gives CASSTRALLNTEAFF. The full variable domain, its missing parts supplied by reference TRBV19 and TRBJ1-1, is DGGITQSPKYLFRKEGQNVTLSCEQNLNHDAMYWYRQDPGQGLRLIYYSQIVNDFQKGDIAEGYSVSREKKESFPLTVTSAQKNPTAFYLCASSTRALLNTEAFFGQGTRLTVV.

CDR3 in DNA: TGTGCCAGCTCACCACTGCGGGGCAGGGGTCAAACTAACTCTGGAAACACCATATATTTT. Translating it yields CASSPLRGRGQTNSGNTIYF. The rearrangement uses TRBV18 and TRBJ1-3; TRBD1 might be the D (6 bases). This CDR3 is 20 amino acids long. Germline values: CDR1 KGHSH, CDR2 LQKENI. With 1 base removed from V and 0 bases from J, the gap between germline ends came to 22 bases.

The rearrangement uses TRBV19 and TRBJ2-5, with 11 bases matching TRBD2. The CDR3 runs 13 residues. The V gene's germline CDR1 is LNHDA and CDR2 SQIVND (reference sequence). V trimming: 6 bases; J trimming: 5 bases; junction bases outside the gene matches: 2. CDR3 in DNA: TGTGCCAGTAGACTAGCGGGAGTGGAGACCCAGTACTTC. As protein: CASRLAGVETQYF.

This chain links TRBV5-1 with TRBJ2-1; 7 nucleotides agree with TRBD2. Germline V gene sequence: CDR1 SGHRS, CDR2 YFSETQ. V was pared by 2 bases and J by 1 base, with 3 bases of the junction left unmatched. The CDR3 extends over 15 amino acids. This CDR3 reads CASSLRLASYNEQFF. DNA of the CDR3: TGCGCCAGCAGCTTAAGACTAGCATCCTACAATGAGCAGTTCTTC. The variable domain in full, completed from reference TRBV5-1 and TRBJ2-1, reads KAGVTQTPRYLIKTRGQQVTLSCSPISGHRSVSWYQQTPGQGLQFLFEYFSETQRNKGNFPGRFSGRQFSNSRSEMNVSTLELGDSALYLCASSLRLASYNEQFFGPGTRLTVL.

This chain connects TRBV11-1 to TRBJ2-2, with TRBD1 matching over 7 bases. Per the germline V gene, CDR1 is SGHAT and CDR2 is FQDESV (reference sequence). This CDR3 is built from 16 residues. The junction had 6 bases not matched to a gene; V was cut back by 5 bases and J by 0 bases. The CDR3 sequence is CASSAHRGSNTGELFF. The CDR3 DNA follows: TGTGCCAGCAGCGCTCACAGGGGCTCGAACACCGGGGAGCTGTTTTTT.

The V and J genes are TRBV5-4 and TRBJ2-5; TRBD2 is a possible D gene (6 bases). The V gene's germline CDR1 is SGHNT and CDR2 YYREEE (reference sequence). The V gene lost 0 bases and the J gene lost 1 base, with 10 bases spanning the gap. This CDR3 has 15 amino acids. This CDR3 is CASSLDTSRQETQYF. The CDR3 DNA reads as TGTGCCAGCAGCTTGGACACTAGCCGCCAAGAGACCCAGTACTTC.

This sequence joins TRBV28 and TRBJ1-2; D is undetermined. Trimming took 4 bases from V and 7 from J, leaving 13 bases between them. Germline V lookup: CDR1 MDHEN, CDR2 SYDVKM. The CDR3 is 13 residues long. The CDR3 loop is CASSSSARFGYTF. The CDR3 nucleotides read TGTGCCAGCAGTTCTTCCGCGAGGTTTGGCTACACCTTC.

This chain links TRBV18 with TRBJ2-7; D unresolved. Per the germline V gene, CDR1 is KGHSH and CDR2 is LQKENI. Trimming shortened V by 3 bases and J by 5 bases, and 8 bases separated the two germline ends. The length of the CDR3 is 12 residues. The CDR3 sequence: CASSPTGNEQYF. The CDR3 region has the DNA TGTGCCAGCTCACCGACGGGCAACGAGCAGTACTTC.

The rearrangement links TRBV15 to TRBJ2-7; 8 bases are shared with TRBD2. V was pared by 4 bases and J by 2 bases, with 7 bases of the junction left unmatched. This CDR3 is 15 amino acids long. From germline, CDR1 is LNHNV and CDR2 YYDKDF (reference sequence). The CDR3 loop is CATSKGSGETYEQYF. In DNA form, the CDR3 reads TGTGCCACCAGCAAGGGTAGCGGGGAAACCTACGAGCAGTACTTC.

The genes are TRBV27 and TRBJ2-7, with TRBD2 matching over 10 bases. CDR1 and CDR2 from the germline V gene are MNHEY and SMNVEV (reference sequence). With V trimmed by 2 bases and J by 7 bases, 8 bases remained unmatched. The CDR3 contains 15 residues. The DNA of the CDR3 is TGTGCCAGCAGTTTACTTTCTAGCGGGAGTGGTGAGCAGTACTTC. Translated: CASSLLSSGSGEQYF.

The CDR3 sequence: CATSRATWGLAYNEQFF. CDR3 DNA sequence: TGTGCCACCAGCAGAGCTACTTGGGGACTAGCCTACAATGAGCAGTTCTTC. This chain links TRBV15 with TRBJ2-1; TRBD2 aligns across 8 bases. Germline CDR1 LNHNV, CDR2 YYDKDF (reference sequence). CDR3 size: 17 residues. Germline trimming cut 1 base from V and 2 bases from J; bases unmatched to any gene: 7.

This sequence joins TRBV15 and TRBJ2-1, with D unclear. V gave up 0 bases and J gave up 0 bases, with 6 bases separating them. The CDR3 totals 15 residues. Germline CDR1 LNHNV, CDR2 YYDKDF (reference sequence). This CDR3 is CATSRDRSSYNEQFF. In DNA, the CDR3 is TGTGCCACCAGCAGAGATCGCAGCTCCTACAATGAGCAGTTCTTC.